These 26 T cell receptor beta chains were sequenced from one sample in a study of post-analysis software for immune sequencing data. These receptors lack a known antigen. Study-wide findings and caveats: Patients used about five TRBV segments, including TRBV5-6, TRBV5-1 and TRBV20-1, more often than controls.

Included in the TCR beta cDNA libraries were unique molecular identifiers. TCRdb re-derived calls from the PCR reads in MiXCR, one entry per CDR3 protein. In the table there are hundreds of thousands of distinct CDR3 sequences, approximately 59% of which are singletons. Sequenced sample: blood. Receptor source: a girl aged 2 to 9 with multiple sclerosis.

The V and J genes are TRBV7-2 and TRBJ2-7, with 10 nucleotides matching TRBD2. Looked up from germline, CDR1 is SGHTA and CDR2 is FQGNSA. The CDR3 is 14 amino acids. The trim removed 5 bases at V and 10 bases at J, leaving 11 bases unmatched. The CDR3 here is CASSQSSGSRGQYF. CDR3 DNA: TGTGCCAGCAGCCAGTCTAGCGGGAGTCGGGGACAGTACTTC.

V is TRBV29-1 and J is TRBJ2-3; TRBD1 is a possible D gene (5 bases). V was clipped by 6 bases and J by 10 bases, with 23 bases between them. This CDR3 has 14 amino acids. Germline V CDR1 and CDR2: SQVTM, ANQGSEA. CDR3 protein: CSVGGQGRGKAQYF. CDR3 in DNA: TGCAGCGTCGGTGGGCAGGGTCGAGGCAAGGCGCAGTATTTT.

The chain is built from TRBV10-3 and TRBJ2-6; a weak D match, TRBD1 (5 bases). Looked up from germline, CDR1 is ENHRY and CDR2 is SYGVKD. This CDR3 has 16 residues. The V gene lost 4 bases and the J gene lost 0 bases, with 10 bases spanning the gap. CDR3 in DNA: TGTGCCATCAGTGCGTCGGACACCTCTGGGGCCAACGTCCTGACTTTC. It codes for CAISASDTSGANVLTF.

This clonotype was counted only a few times. A much larger clone sits a single nucleotide away, making a read error possible. V is TRBV9 and J is TRBJ2-3; D assignment may be TRBD1 or TRBD2 (6 bases each). Germline CDR1 SGDLS, CDR2 YYNGEE. This CDR3 spans 15 amino acids. CDR3 bases: TGTGCCTGCAGCCCCCTAGGGGGGACGACAGATACGCAGTATTTT. Its translation is CACSPLGGTTDTQYF.

J is TRBJ2-2 and V is TRBV10-1; TRBD2 agrees at 7 bases. The CDR3 length is 16 residues. Germline V gives CDR1 WNHNN, CDR2 SYGVQD (reference sequence). J gave up 6 bases and V 3 bases, and 10 bases lay outside the gene matches. Here the CDR3 reads CASSDSLIAGAGELFF. CDR3 bases: TGCGCCAGCAGTGATTCCTTGATTGCGGGGGCCGGGGAGCTGTTTTTT.

This chain joins TRBV12-5 and TRBJ2-5; D tentatively reads TRBD1 or TRBD2 (6 bases each). The CDR3 has 15 residues. Trimming cost V 7 bases and J 0 bases, with 15 bases left between them. The V gene's germline CDR1 is LGHNT and CDR2 FRNRAP. CDR3 nucleotides: TGTGCTAGTGCCCCTAGGGGGGCAGACCAAGAGACCCAGTACTTC. It is translated as CASAPRGADQETQYF.

The sample holds a few counts of this clonotype. J is TRBJ2-1 and V is TRBV27, with TRBD2 matching over 7 bases. After removal of 6 bases from V and 3 bases from J, the junction contained 8 bases not matched to a gene. CDR1 and CDR2 from the germline V gene are MNHEY and SMNVEV (reference sequence). The CDR3 spans 15 residues. The DNA of the CDR3 is TGTGCCAGCAGCCCACTGGGCGGGAGCTACAATGAGCAGTTCTTC. Amino acids: CASSPLGGSYNEQFF.

V is TRBV12-3 or TRBV12-4 and J is TRBJ2-4, with 9 bases matching TRBD1. Germline trimming cut 8 bases from V and 6 bases from J; bases unmatched to any gene: 5. The CDR3 runs to 13 residues. CDR3 residues: CASGTGTGNIQYF. The CDR3 coding sequence is TGTGCCAGCGGGACAGGGACGGGAAACATTCAGTACTTC.

The chain couples TRBV7-9 to TRBJ2-1, with a weak D call TRBD1 (5 bases). CDR3 size: 15 residues. Germline CDR1 is SEHNR and CDR2 is FQNEAQ (reference sequence). Trimming stripped 3 bases from V and 0 bases from J, with 9 bases between. The CDR3 bases are TGTGCCAGCAGCTTCTTAGGGGACTCCTACAATGAGCAGTTCTTC. Protein: CASSFLGDSYNEQFF.

The rearrangement uses TRBV7-3 and TRBJ2-3; the match to TRBD2 covers 8 bases. J gave up 2 bases and V 6 bases, and 7 bases lay outside the gene matches. In germline, CDR1 is SGHTA, CDR2 FQGTGA. The CDR3 has 15 amino acids. The CDR3 DNA is TGTGCCAGCAGGTTGACTAGCGTTCTCACAGATACGCAGTATTTT. Protein sequence: CASRLTSVLTDTQYF.

The chain recombines TRBV11-2 with TRBJ2-3; D might be TRBD2 (5 bases). The CDR3 sequence is 14 residues long. Trimming pared 5 bases from V and 4 bases from J, leaving 13 bases between. The germline CDR1 and CDR2 sequences are SGHAT and FQNNGV. Here the CDR3 reads CASSRRAGADTQYF. As DNA, the CDR3 is TGTGCCAGCAGCCGCCGGGCGGGCGCAGATACGCAGTATTTT.

Points on this clonotype: The germline gene is not matched at one end of the junction; a read error may be the cause. This chain uses TRBV29-1 with TRBJ2-3, with D perhaps TRBD1 (5 bases). This CDR3 is built from 14 residues. CDR1 and CDR2 (germline): SQVTM, ANQGSEA. This CDR3 reads CSAAQGVDTDAQYF. The CDR3 coding sequence is TGCAGCGCCGCCCAGGGCGTGGACACAGATGCGCAGTATTTT.

This clonotype was observed a handful of times. The J gene is TRBJ2-5, the V gene TRBV4-3; 10 positions agree with TRBD1. The V and J ends lost 8 bases and 5 bases, in that order; junction bases with no gene match: 8. Germline V gene sequence: CDR1 LGHNA, CDR2 YSLEER. The CDR3 has 14 amino acids. DNA of the CDR3: TGCGCCAGCGGCCGGGACAGGGGTTTGGAGACCCAGTACTTC. Its translation is CASGRDRGLETQYF.

This clonotype has only one observation. This sequence joins TRBV28 and TRBJ2-1, with 8 positions matching TRBD1. CDR1 MDHEN and CDR2 SYDVKM come from the germline V gene. The ends lost 7 bases at V and 0 bases at J; junction bases unmatched: 8. There are 16 residues in the CDR3. DNA of the CDR3: TGTGCCAGCAAGGCTACAGGGGGGAGCTCCTACAATGAGCAGTTCTTC. As protein: CASKATGGSSYNEQFF.

This chain links TRBV7-2 with TRBJ2-5; possibly TRBD2 for D (6 bases). CDR1 and CDR2 (germline): SGHTA, FQGNSA. Trimming pared 5 bases from V and 4 bases from J, leaving 8 bases between. This CDR3 has 12 amino acids. This CDR3 reads CASSRDLETQYF. DNA of the CDR3: TGTGCCAGCAGCCGGGACTTAGAGACCCAGTACTTC. The full variable domain, rest sourced from reference TRBV7-2 and TRBJ2-5, is GAGVSQSPSNKVTEKGKDVELRCDPISGHTALYWYRQSLGQGLEFLIYFQGNSAPDKSGLPSDRFSAERTGGSVSTLTIQRTQQEDSAVYLCASSRDLETQYFGPGTRLLVL.

The chain employs TRBV4-1 and TRBJ2-1, with 11 nucleotides matching TRBD2. In germline, CDR1 is MGHRA, CDR2 YSYEKL. V lost 1 base, J lost 6 bases, and 5 bases stayed unmatched. The CDR3 runs 16 residues. CDR3 DNA: TGCGCCAGCAGCCAAGCGGGGACTAGCGGCCGCAATGAGCAGTTCTTC. It translates to CASSQAGTSGRNEQFF.

This clonotype has just a few counts. The chain employs TRBV6-1 and TRBJ1-2; D is unresolved. The germline gives CDR1 MNHNS, CDR2 SASEGT. Trimming took off 0 bases at V and 5 bases at J, with 13 bases between the two ends. This CDR3 is 15 amino acids long. CDR3 DNA: TGTGCCAGCAGTGAAGCTGATGTCTCTAGATATGGCTACACCTTC. It yields the protein CASSEADVSRYGYTF.

The V gene is TRBV29-1, the J gene TRBJ1-2; D possibly corresponds to TRBD1 (5 bases). Germline assignment: CDR1 SQVTM and CDR2 ANQGSEA. Trimming shortened V by 3 bases and J by 6 bases, and 14 bases separated the two germline ends. The CDR3 is 13 residues long. The CDR3 coding sequence is TGCAGCGTTGAGATTGCGGGGCGGAATGGCTACACCTTC. Amino acid sequence: CSVEIAGRNGYTF.

This clonotype was counted a few times. The chain has TRBV20-1 and TRBJ2-3; D is tentatively TRBD1 or TRBD2 (5 bases each). The germline gives CDR1 DFQATT, CDR2 SNEGSKA (reference sequence). This CDR3 spans 19 amino acids. The V and J ends lost 6 bases and 6 bases respectively, with 34 bases between them. The CDR3 loop is CSAPPGPGGGGTHADTQYF. The CDR3 DNA reads as TGCAGTGCACCCCCGGGGCCAGGTGGGGGTGGTACGCACGCTGATACGCAGTATTTT.

This rearrangement joins TRBV15 to TRBJ2-5; TRBD2 matches 12 bases. Per germline, CDR1 LNHNV and CDR2 YYDKDF (reference sequence). V was clipped by 5 bases and J by 2 bases; unmatched bases: 3. The CDR3 extends over 15 amino acids. The CDR3 loop reads CATSRGTSGQETQYF. Written as DNA, the CDR3 is TGTGCCACCAGCCGAGGGACTAGCGGGCAAGAGACCCAGTACTTC.

The chain has TRBV24-1 and TRBJ2-3, with a tentative D call TRBD2 (5 bases). CDR1 and CDR2 from the germline V gene are KGHDR and SFDVKD. V lost 1 base to trimming and J lost 4 bases, with 26 bases between them. The CDR3 spans 20 residues. CDR3 amino acids: CATSDFRRSRPSPRPDTQYF. The CDR3 DNA reads as TGTGCCACCAGTGATTTTAGGCGATCCCGTCCTAGCCCTCGCCCAGATACGCAGTATTTT.

The chain employs TRBV12-3 or TRBV12-4 and TRBJ1-1; D ambiguous. V was clipped by 3 bases and J by 4 bases, with 6 bases between them. This CDR3 is 12 amino acids long. CDR3 region: CASSFGATEAFF. CDR3 in DNA: TGTGCCAGCAGTTTTGGCGCCACTGAAGCTTTCTTT.

The J gene is TRBJ1-1, the V gene TRBV10-3; maybe TRBD1 (5 bases). Germline V gene data show CDR1 as ENHRY and CDR2 as SYGVKD. This CDR3 region has 15 residues. The V end was cut by 3 bases, the J end by 4 bases, with 15 bases between. CDR3 loop: CAISEFSGGTTEAFF. The CDR3 coding sequence is TGTGCCATCAGTGAATTCAGTGGGGGGACCACTGAAGCTTTCTTT.

This clonotype was seen only a few times. V and J are TRBV20-1 and TRBJ2-7; D uncertain. With 0 bases removed from V and 2 bases from J, the gap between germline ends came to 14 bases. Germline values: CDR1 DFQATT, CDR2 SNEGSKA (reference sequence). The CDR3 has 15 residues. The DNA of the CDR3 is TGCAGTGCTAGAGATCTAAGTGGGCTTCCCTACGAGCAGTACTTC. This translates into CSARDLSGLPYEQYF.

The chain joins TRBV7-2 to TRBJ1-2; 9 bases line up with TRBD1. The CDR3 runs 16 residues. J lost 1 base, V lost 1 base, and 4 bases had no gene match. Per germline, CDR1 SGHTA and CDR2 FQGNSA. CDR3 nucleotides: TGTGCCAGCAGCTTAGGGACAGGGGCGTTTAACTATGGCTACACCTTC. Translating gives CASSLGTGAFNYGYTF.

CDR3 sequence reads: CASSHGQGGSYEQYF. DNA for the CDR3: TGTGCCAGCAGCCACGGACAGGGGGGCTCCTACGAGCAGTACTTC. J is TRBJ2-7 and V is TRBV7-4; 10 bases map to TRBD1. V shed 5 bases, J shed 0 bases, and the junction held 4 bases outside the gene matches. Germline loops: CDR1 SGHVT, CDR2 SQSDAQ. This CDR3 spans 15 amino acids. The whole variable domain, remainder taken from reference TRBV7-4 and TRBJ2-7, is GAGVSQSPRYKVAKRGRDVALRCDSISGHVTLYWYRQTLGQGSEVLTYSQSDAQRDKSGRPSGRFSAERPERSVSTLKIQRTEQGDSAVYLCASSHGQGGSYEQYFGPGTRLTVT.